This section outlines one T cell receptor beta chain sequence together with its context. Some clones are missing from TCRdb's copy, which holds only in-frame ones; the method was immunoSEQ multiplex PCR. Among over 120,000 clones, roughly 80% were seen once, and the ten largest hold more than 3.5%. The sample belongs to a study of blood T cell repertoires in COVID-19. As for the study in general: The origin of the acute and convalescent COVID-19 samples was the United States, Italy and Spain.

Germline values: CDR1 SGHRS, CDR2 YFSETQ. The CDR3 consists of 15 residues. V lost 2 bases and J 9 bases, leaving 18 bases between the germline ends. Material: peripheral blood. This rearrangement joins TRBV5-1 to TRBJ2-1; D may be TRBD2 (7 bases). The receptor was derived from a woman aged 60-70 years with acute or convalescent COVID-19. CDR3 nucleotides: TGCGCCAGCAGCTTAGGGGGGAGCGGGATCGGTGAGCAGTTCTTC. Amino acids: CASSLGGSGIGEQFF. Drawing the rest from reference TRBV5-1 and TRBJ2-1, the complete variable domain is KAGVTQTPRYLIKTRGQQVTLSCSPISGHRSVSWYQQTPGQGLQFLFEYFSETQRNKGNFPGRFSGRQFSNSRSEMNVSTLELGDSALYLCASSLGGSGIGEQFFGPGTRLTVL.